What follows is one T cell receptor (beta chain) and its context. Using immunoSEQ multiplex PCR, the repertoire was profiled, and TCRdb retains in-frame clones only, with some absent. The sample has around 300,000 clones; approximately 90% are singletons. This sample was taken from a study of blood T cell repertoires in COVID-19. Study summary: The analysed material was cDNA or gDNA that came from T cells, B-cell-depleted T cells, or PBMCs.

The CDR3 contains 12 residues. The V end was cut by 4 bases, the J end by 8 bases, with 11 bases between. In germline, CDR1 is SNHLY, CDR2 FYNNEI. The TCR originated in a woman under 40 with COVID-19, enrolled during active disease. Sequenced sample: peripheral blood. The chain links TRBV2 to TRBJ1-2; no definite D call. In DNA form, the CDR3 reads TGTGCCAGCAGTGGACACGCGGGGGGCTACACCTTC. This translates into CASSGHAGGYTF.